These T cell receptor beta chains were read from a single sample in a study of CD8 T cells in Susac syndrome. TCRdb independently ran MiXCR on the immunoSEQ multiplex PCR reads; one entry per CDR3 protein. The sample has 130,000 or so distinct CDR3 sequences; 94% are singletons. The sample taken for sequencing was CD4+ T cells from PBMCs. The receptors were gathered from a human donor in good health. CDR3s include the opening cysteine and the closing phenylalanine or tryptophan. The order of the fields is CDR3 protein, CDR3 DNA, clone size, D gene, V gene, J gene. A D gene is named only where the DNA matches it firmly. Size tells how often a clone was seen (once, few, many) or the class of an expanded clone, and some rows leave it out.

CASSQGGQGARGYTF	TGTGCCAGCAGCCAAGGAGGACAGGGGGCTCGCGGCTACACCTTC	-	TRBD1	TRBV3-1	TRBJ1-2
CATSAWTGANSPLHF	TGTGCCACCAGTGCCTGGACAGGGGCGAATTCACCCCTCCACTTT	-	TRBD1	TRBV24-1	TRBJ1-6
CASSQDVASGRASYEQYF	TGTGCCAGCAGCCAAGATGTGGCTAGCGGGAGGGCCTCCTACGAGCAGTACTTC	-	TRBD2	TRBV3-1	TRBJ2-7
CASSPLGAGSYEQYF	TGTGCCAGCAGTCCGCTTGGGGCAGGGTCCTACGAGCAGTACTTC	-	-	TRBV6-5	TRBJ2-7
CASSPDREGYTF	TGCGCCAGCAGCCCCGACAGGGAGGGCTACACCTTC	-	TRBD1	TRBV4-1	TRBJ1-2
CASSFSQDRGCTF	TGTGCCAGCAGTTTCTCGCAAGATAGGGGCTGCACCTTC	once	-	TRBV12-3/TRBV12-4	TRBJ1-2
CASSSGTDTQYF	TGTGCCAGCAGCTCGGGGACAGATACGCAGTATTTT	-	-	TRBV7-2	TRBJ2-3
CASSLSTTEVRGLHGYTF	TGCGCCAGCAGCTTATCTACGACGGAGGTTCGGGGGCTACATGGCTACACCTTC	-	-	TRBV5-1	TRBJ1-2
CASSRDRESFQPQHF	TGTGCCAGCTCGAGGGACAGGGAGTCATTTCAGCCCCAGCATTTT	-	TRBD1	TRBV2	TRBJ1-5
CAWSVLQVRQYF	TGTGCCTGGAGTGTACTTCAGGTTCGACAGTACTTC	-	-	TRBV30	TRBJ2-5
CSVEVGSNQPQHF	TGCAGCGTTGAGGTAGGAAGCAATCAGCCCCAGCATTTT	-	-	TRBV29-1	TRBJ1-5
CASSLQEGIQYF	TGTGCCAGCAGCTTACAGGAGGGAATTCAGTACTTC	-	-	TRBV7-2	TRBJ2-4
CASSLRSGRLGDTQYF	TGTGCCAGCAGCTTGCGTAGCGGGAGGTTGGGAGATACGCAGTATTTT	-	TRBD2	TRBV5-4	TRBJ2-3
CASSINKNTEAFF	TGTGCCAGCAGTATAAATAAGAACACTGAAGCTTTCTTT	-	-	TRBV6-5	TRBJ1-1
CASSSRLAGGPRNEQFF	TGTGCCAGCAGCTCCAGACTAGCGGGAGGGCCAAGGAATGAGCAGTTCTTC	-	TRBD2	TRBV7-3	TRBJ2-1
CASSLGKGDTDTQYF	TGTGCCAGCAGCTTAGGGAAGGGGGACACAGATACGCAGTATTTT	-	-	TRBV11-2	TRBJ2-3
CASTRDRAYEQYF	TGCGCCAGCACCCGAGACAGGGCCTACGAGCAGTACTTC	-	TRBD1	TRBV5-1	TRBJ2-7
CASSLAPDLGEQYF	TGCGCCAGCAGCTTGGCCCCCGATCTGGGCGAGCAGTACTTC	-	-	TRBV5-1	TRBJ2-7
CASSFENTGELFF	TGTGCCAGCAGTTTCGAGAACACCGGGGAGCTGTTTTTT	-	-	TRBV6-2/TRBV6-3	TRBJ2-2
CASSVPRGRLNTGELFF	TGTGCCAGCAGCGTACCGAGAGGGAGATTGAACACCGGGGAGCTGTTTTTT	-	-	TRBV9	TRBJ2-2
CASSDFQETQYF	TGTGCCAGCAGTGATTTCCAAGAGACCCAGTACTTC	-	-	TRBV25-1	TRBJ2-5
CASSQTETGANVLTF	TGCGCCAGCAGCCAGACTGAGACTGGGGCCAACGTCCTGACTTTC	-	-	TRBV4-1	TRBJ2-6
CASSADRVRTDTQYF	TGCGCCAGCAGCGCCGACAGGGTGCGGACAGATACGCAGTATTTT	-	TRBD1	TRBV4-1	TRBJ2-3
CASSLGQYQETQYF	TGTGCCAGCAGTTTGGGCCAGTACCAAGAGACCCAGTACTTC	once	-	TRBV28	TRBJ2-5
CASSLVRTSTDTQYF	TGTGCCAGCAGCTTAGTGCGGACTAGCACAGATACGCAGTATTTT	-	-	TRBV7-2	TRBJ2-3
CASSYTRAGNTEAFF	TGTGCCAGCAGCTACACCAGGGCGGGGAACACTGAAGCTTTCTTT	-	-	TRBV6-2/TRBV6-3	TRBJ1-1
CASSGPPGTEAFF	TGTGCCAGCTCCGGGCCCCCTGGCACTGAAGCTTTCTTT	-	-	TRBV18	TRBJ1-1
CASTRGTSSFDEQFF	TGTGCCAGCACCCGAGGGACTAGCAGCTTCGATGAGCAGTTCTTC	-	TRBD2	TRBV3-1	TRBJ2-1
CASSLDGTSGTEQFF	TGCGCCAGCAGCTTGGACGGGACTAGCGGTACTGAGCAGTTCTTC	-	TRBD2	TRBV5-1	TRBJ2-1
CASSQGKETQYF	TGTGCCAGTAGCCAGGGGAAGGAGACCCAGTACTTC	-	-	TRBV19	TRBJ2-5
CASSATNGRQYF	TGTGCCAGCAGCGCCACAAACGGGCGCCAGTACTTC	-	-	TRBV7-2	TRBJ2-7
CASGLTMDTQYF	TGTGCTAGTGGTTTGACAATGGATACGCAGTATTTT	-	-	TRBV12-5	TRBJ2-3
CASSGTGGAGGYTF	TGTGCCAGCAGTGGGACAGGGGGCGCAGGTGGCTACACCTTC	-	TRBD1	TRBV2	TRBJ1-2
CASSMIPGGNTIYF	TGTGCCAGTAGTATGATACCGGGAGGAAACACCATATATTTT	-	-	TRBV19	TRBJ1-3
CASSASGNEQFF	TGTGCCAGCAGCGCAAGCGGCAATGAGCAGTTCTTC	-	-	TRBV9	TRBJ2-1
CASSQARQETQYF	TGTGCCAGCAGCCAAGCTCGGCAAGAGACCCAGTACTTC	-	-	TRBV3-1	TRBJ2-5
CASSLELVLAGKPGELFF	TGTGCCAGCAGTTTAGAGCTGGTTTTAGCAGGGAAACCCGGGGAGCTGTTTTTT	once	-	TRBV12-3/TRBV12-4	TRBJ2-2
CASSRGAGGYQETQYF	TGTGCCAGCAGCCGCGGGGCGGGCGGGTACCAAGAGACCCAGTACTTC	-	-	TRBV9	TRBJ2-5
CSARAGVADTQYF	TGCAGTGCTCGCGCGGGAGTCGCAGATACGCAGTATTTT	-	TRBD2	TRBV20-1	TRBJ2-3
CASSSPGGSYNEQFF	TGTGCCAGTAGTTCCCCCGGGGGCTCCTACAATGAGCAGTTCTTC	-	-	TRBV19	TRBJ2-1
CASAMVNTEAFF	TGTGCCAGCGCTATGGTGAACACTGAAGCTTTCTTT	-	-	TRBV6-1	TRBJ1-1
CSVRSKLRETQYF	TGCAGCGTAAGGAGCAAACTCCGAGAGACCCAGTACTTC	once	-	TRBV29-1	TRBJ2-5
CASSQSIPVGGPLTYNEQFF	TGCGCCAGCAGTCAATCAATCCCCGTGGGGGGGCCCCTTACCTACAATGAGCAGTTCTTC	-	-	TRBV23-1	TRBJ2-1
CASSEGLAAEQYF	TGTGCCAGCAGTGAGGGACTAGCGGCCGAGCAGTACTTC	-	TRBD2	TRBV6-1	TRBJ2-7
CASSPQSTGEQFF	TGTGCCAGCAGTCCCCAGAGTACCGGTGAGCAGTTCTTC	-	-	TRBV28	TRBJ2-1
CASSLVGGGNQPQHF	TGCGCCAGCAGCCTCGTGGGGGGGGGCAATCAGCCCCAGCATTTT	-	-	TRBV10-2	TRBJ1-5
CASSQGGTSGNEQFF	TGTGCCAGCAGCCAAGGGGGGACTAGCGGCAATGAGCAGTTCTTC	-	TRBD2	TRBV3-1	TRBJ2-1
CASSSLLEQYF	TGTGCCAGCAGCAGCCTCCTTGAGCAGTACTTC	-	-	TRBV11-2	TRBJ2-7
CASSPPSGFGSPLHF	TGTGCCAGCTCACCACCCTCAGGGTTTGGTTCACCCCTCCACTTT	-	-	TRBV18	TRBJ1-6
CAWSVGRTGWIVNGYTF	TGTGCCTGGAGTGTGGGAAGGACAGGGTGGATCGTGAATGGCTACACCTTC	-	TRBD1	TRBV30	TRBJ1-2
CAISGFRTSNYEQYF	TGTGCCATCAGTGGATTCAGGACTAGTAACTACGAGCAGTACTTC	-	TRBD2	TRBV10-3	TRBJ2-7
CASSVGWSVDSYEQYF	TGTGCCAGCAGCGTAGGATGGAGCGTCGACTCCTACGAGCAGTACTTC	-	-	TRBV9	TRBJ2-7
CASSSGLAWSTDTQYF	TGTGCCAGCAGTTCCGGTCTAGCGTGGAGCACAGATACGCAGTATTTT	-	-	TRBV6-2/TRBV6-3	TRBJ2-3
CASRTSGSYEQYF	TGTGCCAGTAGAACTAGCGGGAGTTACGAGCAGTACTTC	few	TRBD2	TRBV19	TRBJ2-7
CASRQINEKLFF	TGTGCCAGCAGGCAGATAAATGAAAAACTGTTTTTT	-	-	TRBV28	TRBJ1-4
CASSLRRPEQYF	TGTGCCAGCAGCTTAAGAAGACCCGAGCAGTACTTC	-	-	TRBV5-6	TRBJ2-7
CASSLARLLTSGSNEQFF	TGTGCCAGCAGCTTAGCGCGGCTTTTGACTAGCGGATCCAATGAGCAGTTCTTC	-	TRBD2	TRBV7-2	TRBJ2-1
CASSRSPGQGIHEQYF	TGTGCCAGCAGCCGTTCTCCGGGACAGGGTATCCACGAGCAGTACTTC	-	TRBD1	TRBV5-8	TRBJ2-7